Listed below are T cell receptor beta chains from one sample, sequenced in a study of shared clonotypes between healthy human individuals. Libraries were prepared by immunoSEQ multiplex PCR; TCRdb keeps only in-frame clonotypes and omits some of them. The data hold about 490,000 clones, with almost 80% observed a single time. Sequenced: PBMCs. These receptors were obtained from a woman in her 40s in good health. Some clones in this sample may be carry-over from other donors' samples. Each CDR3 is given with its conserved first and last residue. A D gene is named only where the DNA matches it firmly. Size values are once, few and many counts, or a class for expanded clones, and some rows have none.

CDR3 protein: CASSRRGQISYNEQFF
clone size: NA
V gene: TRBV7-3
D gene: TRBD1
J gene: TRBJ2-1

CDR3 protein: CASSLGGGGGNQPQHF
clone size: NA
V gene: TRBV7-6
D gene: NA
J gene: TRBJ1-5

CDR3 protein: CATSAGRVPNEQFF
clone size: many
V gene: TRBV15
D gene: NA
J gene: TRBJ2-1

CDR3 protein: CASSLYVGPYYEQYF
clone size: few
V gene: TRBV27
D gene: NA
J gene: TRBJ2-7

CDR3 protein: CASSRGSVDTDTQYF
clone size: NA
V gene: TRBV19
D gene: NA
J gene: TRBJ2-3

CDR3 protein: CASNNNVRELFF
clone size: NA
V gene: TRBV19
D gene: NA
J gene: TRBJ2-2

CDR3 protein: CASRGRGGDEQFF
clone size: once
V gene: TRBV19
D gene: NA
J gene: TRBJ2-1

CDR3 protein: CASSISYEQYF
clone size: once
V gene: TRBV28
D gene: NA
J gene: TRBJ2-7

CDR3 protein: CASSQDRPPGELFF
clone size: NA
V gene: TRBV5-1
D gene: NA
J gene: TRBJ2-2

CDR3 protein: CASSGAGEETQYF
clone size: NA
V gene: TRBV2
D gene: TRBD2
J gene: TRBJ2-5

CDR3 protein: CASSFSSGGTGELFF
clone size: once
V gene: TRBV5-1
D gene: TRBD2
J gene: TRBJ2-2

CDR3 protein: CASSWTSGSDEQFF
clone size: many
V gene: TRBV2
D gene: TRBD2
J gene: TRBJ2-1

CDR3 protein: CASSSGPRETQYF
clone size: NA
V gene: TRBV7-3
D gene: NA
J gene: TRBJ2-5

CDR3 protein: CASSPTAPTNNEQFF
clone size: NA
V gene: TRBV11-1
D gene: NA
J gene: TRBJ2-1

CDR3 protein: CASSEERFSTDTQYF
clone size: few
V gene: TRBV6-1
D gene: NA
J gene: TRBJ2-3

CDR3 protein: CASSQDSGQHSYEQYF
clone size: few
V gene: TRBV4-1
D gene: NA
J gene: TRBJ2-7

CDR3 protein: CASSVGQASYTF
clone size: NA
V gene: TRBV5-8
D gene: TRBD1
J gene: TRBJ1-2

CDR3 protein: CASGTVQYF
clone size: NA
V gene: TRBV23-1
D gene: NA
J gene: TRBJ2-7

CDR3 protein: CASRDLAKNIQYF
clone size: NA
V gene: TRBV28
D gene: NA
J gene: TRBJ2-4

CDR3 protein: CASSPWGGSNQPQHF
clone size: NA
V gene: TRBV19
D gene: NA
J gene: TRBJ1-5